A selection of T cell receptor beta chains follows, all from one sample in a study of blood T cell repertoires in COVID-19. Method: immunoSEQ multiplex PCR; TCRdb's copy keeps in-frame clones and lacks some. The sample lists roughly 230,000 clones; approximately 91% were seen once. The sample consisted of peripheral blood. The source of these receptors is a human donor in a cohort sampled during active COVID-19. CDR3s include the opening cysteine and the closing phenylalanine or tryptophan. The D gene is left open where the match is weak. Part of the rows lack a size; the others show once, few, many or a class for expanded clones.

CDR3 DNA | CDR3 protein | J gene | D gene | clone size | V gene | CDR3 length
TGCGCCAGCAGCCAAGAAAGCCATACCTACGAGCAGTACTTC | CASSQESHTYEQYF | TRBJ2-7 | . | . | TRBV4-1 | 14
TGCGCCAGCAGCTTGGGGGGACAGACTCAACAAGAGACCCAGTACTTC | CASSLGGQTQQETQYF | TRBJ2-5 | TRBD1 | . | TRBV5-1 | 16
TGTGCCAGCAGCTTACCCGGGGAGGACCAAGAGACCCAGTACTTC | CASSLPGEDQETQYF | TRBJ2-5 | . | . | TRBV6-2/TRBV6-3 | 15
TGCGCCAGCAGAGGACAGGGAACCTACGAGCAGTACTTC | CASRGQGTYEQYF | TRBJ2-7 | TRBD1 | once | TRBV10-2 | 13
TGTGCCAGCAGTTTATTTAGGACAGGGTTCTACGAGCAGTACTTC | CASSLFRTGFYEQYF | TRBJ2-7 | TRBD1 | . | TRBV28 | 15
TGTGCCAGCAGCCAAGATCCACCGCGGTGTTGGGGGCATCAGCCCCAGCATTTT | CASSQDPPRCWGHQPQHF | TRBJ1-5 | . | . | TRBV14 | 18
TGTGCCAGCACCCTCAGACGACTAGCGGGAGACTACGAGCAGTACTTC | CASTLRRLAGDYEQYF | TRBJ2-7 | TRBD2 | . | TRBV3-1/TRBV3-2 | 16
TGTGCCAGCTCACAAAGGGTGATAGGGCGGGAGGCCAAAGCCTACGAGCAGTACTTC | CASSQRVIGREAKAYEQYF | TRBJ2-7 | TRBD2 | once | TRBV18 | 19
TGCAGCGTTCGAGGGGGCTCCTACAATGAGCAGTTCTTC | CSVRGGSYNEQFF | TRBJ2-1 | . | . | TRBV29-1 | 13
TGCGCCAGCAGCCCCTCGTGGCAGGGCAACACTGAAGCTTTCTTT | CASSPSWQGNTEAFF | TRBJ1-1 | . | . | TRBV4-3 | 15
TGTGCCAGCAGTCCCGCAGGGGGCGTAGATTATGGCTACACCTTC | CASSPAGGVDYGYTF | TRBJ1-2 | TRBD1 | . | TRBV27 | 15
TGTGCCAGCTCACCATTCGGACTAGCGGGAGTAGCCGGATCGGCTTACGAGCAGTACTTC | CASSPFGLAGVAGSAYEQYF | TRBJ2-7 | TRBD2 | . | TRBV18 | 20
TGCGCCAGCAGCCAAGACTGGAGAGGTGAAGCTTTCTTT | CASSQDWRGEAFF | TRBJ1-1 | . | . | TRBV4-3 | 13
TGCAGCGTTCCCAAGGGGGCGGTTAAGAATGAAGCTTTCTTT | CSVPKGAVKNEAFF | TRBJ1-1 | TRBD1 | . | TRBV29-1 | 14
TGCGCCAGCAGTCAAGGCCGCAAACGGGGGGCCTACGAGCAGTACTTC | CASSQGRKRGAYEQYF | TRBJ2-7 | TRBD2 | . | TRBV23-1 | 16
TGTGCCAGCAGTGGAGCTGGGGCCAACGTCCTGACTTTC | CASSGAGANVLTF | TRBJ2-6 | . | . | TRBV6-4 | 13
TGTGCCAGCAGCTTAGCCACAGATGGAAACACCATATATTTT | CASSLATDGNTIYF | TRBJ1-3 | . | once | TRBV7-6 | 14
TGCGCCAGCAGTGAGGGAACGGAGCCGGCTAACTATGGCTACACCTTC | CASSEGTEPANYGYTF | TRBJ1-2 | . | once | TRBV10-2 | 16
TGCGCCAGCAGCCAAGAAAGGGGCGGGATCTATGGCTACACCTTC | CASSQERGGIYGYTF | TRBJ1-2 | . | . | TRBV4-3 | 15
TGTGCCAGCAGTGAATTTGGTCGGGGTGGCTATGGCTACACCTTC | CASSEFGRGGYGYTF | TRBJ1-2 | . | . | TRBV25-1 | 15
TGTGCCAGCAGCCAAGACCCAGCGGGAGGGTTGGGAAGGGAGCAGTACTTC | CASSQDPAGGLGREQYF | TRBJ2-7 | TRBD2 | once | TRBV3-1/TRBV3-2 | 17
TGTGCCACCGGGGGGCCAGGGGAGACCCAGTACTTC | CATGGPGETQYF | TRBJ2-5 | . | . | TRBV19 | 12
TGTGCCAGCAGCACAGGGCCCCCGAATCAGCCCCAGCATTTT | CASSTGPPNQPQHF | TRBJ1-5 | . | . | TRBV7-2 | 14